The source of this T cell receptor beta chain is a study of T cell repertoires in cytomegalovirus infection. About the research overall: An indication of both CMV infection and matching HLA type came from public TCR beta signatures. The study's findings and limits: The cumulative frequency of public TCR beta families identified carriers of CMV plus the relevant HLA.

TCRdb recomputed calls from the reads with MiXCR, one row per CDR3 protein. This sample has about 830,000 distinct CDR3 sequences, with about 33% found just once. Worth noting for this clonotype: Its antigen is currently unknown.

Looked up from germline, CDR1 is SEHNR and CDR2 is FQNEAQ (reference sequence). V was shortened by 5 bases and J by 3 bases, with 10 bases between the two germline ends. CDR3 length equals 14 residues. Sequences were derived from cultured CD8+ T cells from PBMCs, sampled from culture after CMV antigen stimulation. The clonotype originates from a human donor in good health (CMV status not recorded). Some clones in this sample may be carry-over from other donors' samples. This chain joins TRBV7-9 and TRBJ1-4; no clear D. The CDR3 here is CASSPGWANEKLFF. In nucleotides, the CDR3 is TGTGCCAGCAGCCCCGGGTGGGCTAATGAAAAACTGTTTTTT.